The 32 T cell receptor beta chains below all came from one sample that was sequenced in a study of CD8 T cells in ankylosing spondylitis. TCRdb called the 5' RACE reads again in MiXCR, with one record for every CDR3 protein. The sample includes 85,000 to 100,000 distinct CDR3 sequences, about 8.5% of them seen just once. Sequenced sample: blood, either unsorted or a sorted T cell fraction (not recorded which). All receptors come from a male donor with ankylosing spondylitis or in good health (not recorded which).

This clonotype showed up many times. V gene TRBV5-1 combines with J gene TRBJ2-3; D might be TRBD2 (5 bases). There are 13 residues in the CDR3. V was clipped by 0 bases and J by 6 bases, with 8 bases between them. Per germline, CDR1 SGHRS and CDR2 YFSETQ. The CDR3 is CASSLGERDTQYF. CDR3 nucleotides: TGCGCCAGCAGCTTGGGGGAGCGGGATACGCAGTATTTT.

This clonotype has a handful of counts. J is TRBJ2-7 and V is TRBV7-2; 9 nucleotides match TRBD2. In germline, CDR1 is SGHTA, CDR2 FQGNSA. The trim removed 2 bases at V and 5 bases at J, leaving 1 base unmatched. This CDR3 is built from 13 residues. The CDR3 DNA reads as TGTGCCAGCAGCTTAAGCGGGAGGAACGAGCAGTACTTC. This codes for CASSLSGRNEQYF.

This clonotype was found many times. This sequence joins TRBV5-1 and TRBJ1-3; maybe TRBD1 (6 bases). Trimming removed 4 bases from V and 10 bases from J, with 18 bases in between. Per germline, CDR1 SGHRS and CDR2 YFSETQ. This CDR3 has 14 amino acids. The chain's CDR3 is CASSTGTQTGTIYF. The CDR3 DNA sequence: TGCGCCAGCAGCACCGGGACACAGACTGGGACCATATATTTT.

In this sample, this clonotype turned up many times. This rearrangement joins TRBV29-1 to TRBJ1-1; TRBD1 aligns across 8 bases. This CDR3 is 14 amino acids long. Germline V gene lookup returns CDR1 SQVTM and CDR2 ANQGSEA. V shed 5 bases, J shed 3 bases, and the junction held 8 bases outside the gene matches. Here the CDR3 DNA reads TGCAGCGTTCTGGACAGGGTGGCGGACACTGAAGCTTTCTTT. This encodes CSVLDRVADTEAFF. The full variable domain, its missing parts supplied by reference TRBV29-1 and TRBJ1-1, is SAVISQKPSRDICQRGTSLTIQCQVDSQVTMMFWYRQQPGQSLTLIATANQGSEATYESGFVIDKFPISRPNLTFSTLTVSNMSPEDSSIYLCSVLDRVADTEAFFGQGTRLTVV.

This clonotype was observed many times. The chain has TRBV7-6 and TRBJ2-7; 7 nucleotides match TRBD1. V dropped 5 bases and J dropped 1; count of bases not matched to a gene: 11. The CDR3 has 16 amino acids. The germline gives CDR1 SGHVS, CDR2 FNYEAQ. CDR3 region: CASSPLDRASSYEQYF. CDR3 in DNA: TGTGCCAGCAGCCCATTAGACAGGGCTTCTTCCTACGAGCAGTACTTC.

This clonotype occurred a few times. The chain employs TRBV13 and TRBJ1-5; D might be TRBD1 (6 bases). Trimming stripped 2 bases from V and 4 bases from J, with 18 bases between. CDR3 length equals 17 residues. Looked up from germline, CDR1 is PRHDT and CDR2 is FYEKMQ (reference sequence). CDR3 nucleotide sequence: TGTGCCAGCAGCTTACGAGTAGCCGGGACACGGAATCAGCCCCAGCATTTT. Translation: CASSLRVAGTRNQPQHF.

This clonotype appeared many times. The chain is built from TRBV10-3 and TRBJ2-5, with 7 positions matching TRBD1. The CDR3 has 15 amino acids. V lost 2 bases, J lost 5 bases, and 8 bases stayed unmatched. Germline CDR1 ENHRY, CDR2 SYGVKD. CDR3 sequence reads: CAISEPSQGIETQYF. The DNA for the CDR3 is TGTGCCATCAGTGAGCCATCACAGGGGATCGAGACCCAGTACTTC.

This clonotype was seen a few times. The gene calls are TRBV4-1 and TRBJ2-7; D remains ambiguous. This CDR3 has 13 amino acids. V was clipped by 3 bases and J by 4 bases, with 10 bases between them. Per germline, CDR1 MGHRA and CDR2 YSYEKL. The CDR3 loop reads CASSQSGSYEQYF. Written as DNA, the CDR3 is TGCGCCAGCAGCCAGTCAGGATCTTACGAGCAGTACTTC.

This clonotype showed up many times. The rearrangement uses TRBV6-1 and TRBJ1-1; D unclear. The germline gives CDR1 MNHNS, CDR2 SASEGT. V lost 7 bases and J 0 bases, leaving 15 bases between the germline ends. The CDR3 totals 15 residues. DNA for the CDR3: TGTGCCAGCATGGCGGGCCTACATATGAACACTGAAGCTTTCTTT. It is translated as CASMAGLHMNTEAFF.

This clonotype was picked up many times. The genes are TRBV12-3 or TRBV12-4 and TRBJ2-1; 9 positions match TRBD2. After removal of 2 bases from V and 7 bases from J, the junction contained 6 bases not matched to a gene. CDR3 size: 15 residues. The CDR3, as DNA: TGTGCCAGCAGTTTACGCGGGGGGGGGTCGAATGAGCAGTTCTTC. This gives the protein CASSLRGGGSNEQFF.

This clonotype occurred many times. The rearrangement links TRBV9 to TRBJ1-5; D is ambiguous. The CDR3 is 13 amino acids. With 0 bases removed from V and 7 bases from J, the gap between germline ends came to 8 bases. Germline CDR1 reads SGDLS; CDR2 reads YYNGEE. Here the CDR3 DNA reads TGTGCCAGCAGCGTAGCTTCAGACCAGCCCCAGCATTTT. Protein: CASSVASDQPQHF.

This clonotype was found many times. CDR3 loop: CSASRDHTTGELFF. The CDR3 DNA reads TGCAGTGCTAGCCGGGACCATACCACCGGGGAGCTGTTTTTT. The chain recombines TRBV20-1 with TRBJ2-2, with D tentatively TRBD1 or TRBD2 (5 bases each). The germline gives CDR1 DFQATT, CDR2 SNEGSKA (reference sequence). V was clipped by 3 bases and J by 4 bases, with 12 bases between them. This CDR3 is 14 amino acids long.

Many counts were recorded for this clonotype. This chain uses TRBV7-8 with TRBJ2-3; D gene unclear. Germline V gene sequence: CDR1 SGHVS, CDR2 FQNEAQ. This CDR3 has 18 amino acids. V gave up 3 bases and J gave up 2 bases, with 21 bases separating them. The CDR3 loop is CASSLRRNRASNTDTQYF. Here the CDR3 DNA reads TGTGCCAGCAGCTTGAGACGTAATCGGGCGTCTAACACAGATACGCAGTATTTT. The complete variable domain, with remaining parts taken from reference TRBV7-8 and TRBJ2-3, reads GAGVSQSPRYKVAKRGQDVALRCDPISGHVSLFWYQQALGQGPEFLTYFQNEAQLDKSGLPSDRFFAERPEGSVSTLKIQRTQQEDSAVYLCASSLRRNRASNTDTQYFGPGTRLTVL.

This clonotype was detected only a few times. This rearrangement joins TRBV20-1 to TRBJ2-7, with 9 bases fitting TRBD2. CDR1 is DFQATT, CDR2 SNEGSKA, per germline (reference sequence). This CDR3 spans 15 amino acids. Trimming removed 3 bases from V and 4 bases from J; junction bases left unmatched: 10. As DNA, the CDR3 is TGCAGTGCTAGGGGTAGTAGCGGGAGTTTTTACGAGCAGTACTTC. Protein product: CSARGSSGSFYEQYF.

In its sample, this clonotype was seen a few times. CDR3 bases: TGTGCCAGCAGCTTAGTCCCCGCAGGGGAAAATTCACCCCTCCACTTT. Protein: CASSLVPAGENSPLHF. V and J are TRBV7-2 and TRBJ1-6; D is possibly TRBD1 (6 bases). CDR3 length: 16 amino acids. Germline CDR1 is SGHTA and CDR2 is FQGNSA. Deletions cut 1 base from V and 7 bases from J, with 14 bases between. Filled out from reference TRBV7-2 and TRBJ1-6, the complete variable domain reads GAGVSQSPSNKVTEKGKDVELRCDPISGHTALYWYRQSLGQGLEFLIYFQGNSAPDKSGLPSDRFSAERTGGSVSTLTIQRTQQEDSAVYLCASSLVPAGENSPLHFGNGTRLTVT.

J is TRBJ2-1 and V is TRBV10-3, with TRBD2 matching over 10 bases. V lost 2 bases and J lost 5; bases outside the gene matches: 3. The CDR3 is 15 residues long. Per the germline V gene, CDR1 is ENHRY and CDR2 is SYGVKD. The CDR3 DNA follows: TGTGCCATCAGTGAGGGACTAGCGGCCCACAATGAGCAGTTCTTC. Translated, it gives CAISEGLAAHNEQFF.

This clonotype came up many times. The chain combines TRBV4-2 with TRBJ1-2; D might be TRBD1 (5 bases). In germline, CDR1 is LGHNA, CDR2 YNFKEQ. V gave up 1 base and J gave up 7 bases, with 19 bases separating them. This CDR3 region has 16 residues. The CDR3 DNA reads as TGTGCCAGCAGCCAAGGGGACGGAACCCTGCGTGGTGGCTACACCTTC. It codes for CASSQGDGTLRGGYTF.

This clonotype was counted at least ten times. This rearrangement joins TRBV5-1 to TRBJ1-2, with D tentatively TRBD1 (5 bases). Germline lookup yields CDR1 SGHRS and CDR2 YFSETQ. There are 16 residues in the CDR3. With 3 bases removed from V and 1 base from J, the gap between germline ends came to 16 bases. The CDR3 DNA follows: TGCGCCAGCAGCTCGACGGTGGACGACAGTAACTATGGCTACACCTTC. Translating gives CASSSTVDDSNYGYTF.

The sample holds many counts of this clonotype. This chain links TRBV6-1 with TRBJ2-4; D remains unclear. This CDR3 has 17 amino acids. Trimming took off 7 bases at V and 0 bases at J, with 19 bases between the two ends. CDR1 is MNHNS and CDR2 is SASEGT in the germline V gene. CDR3 loop: CASNLIRTGLAKNIQYF. CDR3 in DNA: TGTGCCAGCAACCTCATTCGGACCGGCCTAGCCAAAAACATTCAGTACTTC.

This clonotype was observed at least ten times. This chain uses TRBV6-1 with TRBJ2-7; 9 bases are shared with TRBD2. V trimming: 6 bases; J trimming: 4 bases; junction bases outside the gene matches: 13. Looked up from germline, CDR1 is MNHNS and CDR2 is SASEGT. This CDR3 spans 16 amino acids. DNA of the CDR3: TGTGCCAGCAGGAGCCCAAGGGCTAGCGGGATTTACGAGCAGTACTTC. It translates to CASRSPRASGIYEQYF.

This clonotype showed up many times. The J gene is TRBJ2-1, the V gene TRBV7-2; 7 positions match TRBD2. The CDR3 covers 16 residues. V dropped 0 bases and J dropped 4; count of bases not matched to a gene: 6. Germline V gene sequence: CDR1 SGHTA, CDR2 FQGNSA. CDR3 DNA: TGTGCCAGCAGCTTAGCGAGCCTAGCGGTTTACAATGAGCAGTTCTTC. The encoded protein is CASSLASLAVYNEQFF.

The chain joins TRBV7-8 to TRBJ2-7, with a weak D call TRBD2 (6 bases). Germline V gives CDR1 SGHVS, CDR2 FQNEAQ. CDR3 size: 15 residues. With 2 bases removed from V and 3 bases from J, the gap between germline ends came to 14 bases. The CDR3 spells CASSLRAGSIYEQYF. In nucleotides, the CDR3 is TGTGCCAGCAGCTTAAGGGCGGGGTCCATCTACGAGCAGTACTTC. The full variable domain, in which reference TRBV7-8 and TRBJ2-7 provide the parts outside the CDR3, is GAGVSQSPRYKVAKRGQDVALRCDPISGHVSLFWYQQALGQGPEFLTYFQNEAQLDKSGLPSDRFFAERPEGSVSTLKIQRTQQEDSAVYLCASSLRAGSIYEQYFGPGTRLTVT.

This clonotype was seen ten or more times. The gene calls are TRBV2 and TRBJ2-7; 8 bases line up with TRBD2. V shed 10 bases, J shed 1 base, and the junction held 9 bases outside the gene matches. CDR3 size: 14 residues. The germline V gene has CDR1 SNHLY and CDR2 FYNNEI. The CDR3 nucleotides are TGTGCCACTTCTACTGGACTAGCTTCCTACGAGCAGTACTTC. This sequence encodes CATSTGLASYEQYF.

The table lists this clonotype with many counts. This chain links TRBV9 with TRBJ1-3; D is undetermined. CDR3 length: 15 residues. The ends were cut back, 3 bases at V and 0 bases at J, with 10 bases in the middle. CDR1 is SGDLS, CDR2 YYNGEE, per germline. CDR3 sequence reads: CASSGGPSSGNTIYF. CDR3 nucleotides: TGTGCCAGCAGCGGAGGTCCGAGCTCTGGAAACACCATATATTTT.

This clonotype was seen at least ten times. Here the CDR3 DNA reads TGTGCCAGCAGTTCGGGACGGTACACCGGGGAGCTGTTTTTT. Translating gives CASSSGRYTGELFF. V usage is TRBV27 and J usage is TRBJ2-2, with D possibly being TRBD1 or TRBD2 (5 bases each). Trimming removed 4 bases from V and 3 bases from J, with 9 bases in between. The CDR3 loop spans 14 amino acids. Germline CDR1 and CDR2: MNHEY and SMNVEV (reference sequence).

This sequence joins TRBV30 and TRBJ2-1; TRBD2 is a possible D gene (5 bases). This CDR3 has 16 amino acids. Trimming cost V 3 bases and J 0 bases, with 15 bases left between them. Germline-derived CDR1 and CDR2 are GTSNPN and SVGIG (reference sequence). The DNA for the CDR3 is TGTGCCTGGAGCATATCTGGCGGGTTCTCCTACAATGAGCAGTTCTTC. It codes for CAWSISGGFSYNEQFF.

This clonotype was found many times. V and J are TRBV13 and TRBJ1-1, with D unresolved. Trimming cost V 4 bases and J 0 bases, with 6 bases left between them. Germline lookup yields CDR1 PRHDT and CDR2 FYEKMQ (reference sequence). The CDR3 is made up of 13 amino acids. DNA of the CDR3: TGTGCCAGCAGCTCGTTCTTGAACACTGAAGCTTTCTTT. Amino acids: CASSSFLNTEAFF.

Concerning this clonotype itself: This may stem from a read error, because a much larger clone lies one nucleotide away. This rearrangement joins TRBV7-2 to TRBJ2-7; D is uncertain. Trimming left V 5 bases short and J 1 base short, with 15 bases between. CDR1 is SGHTA, CDR2 FQGNSA, per germline. The CDR3 runs to 15 residues. The CDR3 nucleotides read TGTGCCAGCAGCCCGAGTCACGGGCAGTCCTACGAGCAGTACTTC. Its protein product is CASSPSHGQSYEQYF.

V is TRBV12-3 or TRBV12-4 and J is TRBJ1-2; tentatively, D is TRBD1 (6 bases). This CDR3 is built from 12 residues. With 6 bases removed from V and 10 bases from J, the gap between germline ends came to 15 bases. CDR3 amino acids: CASSSYRETYTF. The CDR3 DNA reads TGTGCCAGCAGCTCTTACAGGGAAACCTACACCTTC.

A remark on this clonotype: A much larger clone sits a single nucleotide away, making a read error possible. The rearrangement links TRBV20-1 to TRBJ2-3; possibly TRBD1 for D (6 bases). Germline-derived CDR1 and CDR2 are DFQATT and SNEGSKA (reference sequence). V dropped 6 bases and J dropped 3 bases, with 16 bases sitting between them. There are 14 residues in the CDR3. CDR3 bases: TGCAGTGCAGGCAGGGGATTAGGGACAGATACGCAGTATTTT. This codes for CSAGRGLGTDTQYF.

This clonotype was observed many times. The chain couples TRBV5-1 to TRBJ2-5; 7 positions agree with TRBD1. This CDR3 region has 14 residues. Germline V lookup: CDR1 SGHRS, CDR2 YFSETQ. J gave up 2 bases and V 2 bases, and 3 bases lay outside the gene matches. CDR3: CASSLPGQQETQYF. CDR3 bases: TGCGCCAGCAGCTTACCGGGACAGCAAGAGACCCAGTACTTC.

V gene TRBV7-2 combines with J gene TRBJ2-4; D is tentatively TRBD1 or TRBD2 (5 bases each). V was clipped by 4 bases and J by 0 bases, with 10 bases between them. From germline, CDR1 is SGHTA and CDR2 FQGNSA. There are 15 residues in the CDR3. CDR3 amino acids: CASSWGRLAKNIQYF. CDR3 sequence (DNA): TGTGCCAGCAGCTGGGGACGGCTAGCCAAAAACATTCAGTACTTC.